The 10 T cell receptor beta chains given below trace back to one sample, sequenced in a study of blood T cell repertoires in COVID-19. TCRdb keeps only in-frame clones here, not all; method: immunoSEQ multiplex PCR. Among 650,000 to 800,000 clones, 70% to 90% were seen once, and the ten largest hold over 0.2%. Material: peripheral blood. All receptors derive from a woman under 30 with acute or convalescent COVID-19.

V and J are TRBV27 and TRBJ1-5; D not certain. In germline, CDR1 is MNHEY, CDR2 SMNVEV (reference sequence). Trimming shortened V by 3 bases and J by 4 bases, and 7 bases separated the two germline ends. The CDR3 runs 13 residues. The CDR3 nucleotides are TGTGCCAGCAGTTTCTCCTCTAATCAGCCCCAGCATTTT. This encodes CASSFSSNQPQHF.

CDR3 nucleotides: TGTGCCAGCAGTTCTTATCCAGGGGGCAAGGACACAGATACGCAGTATTTT. This encodes CASSSYPGGKDTDTQYF. V and J are TRBV28 and TRBJ2-3; 8 bases line up with TRBD1. V was clipped by 4 bases and J by 2 bases; unmatched bases: 11. CDR1 is MDHEN, CDR2 SYDVKM, per germline. The CDR3 spans 17 residues.

This chain connects TRBV2 to TRBJ2-2; perhaps TRBD2 as D (6 bases). The CDR3 contains 13 residues. CDR1 is SNHLY, CDR2 FYNNEI, per germline. V lost 4 bases, J lost 7 bases, and 10 bases lay in between. The CDR3 coding sequence is TGTGCCAGCAGTGTCACGGGGGTCGGGGAGCTGTTTTTT. Protein product: CASSVTGVGELFF.

The rearrangement links TRBV7-2 to TRBJ1-2; TRBD1 aligns across 8 bases. This CDR3 comprises 15 residues. V shed 0 bases and J 4 bases; nucleotides not matched to a gene: 4. Germline values: CDR1 SGHTA, CDR2 FQGNSA. DNA of the CDR3: TGTGCCAGCAGCTTAGCAGGACAGGGAAGCTATGGCTACACCTTC. This encodes CASSLAGQGSYGYTF.

This sequence joins TRBV19 and TRBJ1-1, with 8 bases aligning to TRBD1. CDR3 length: 14 residues. With 10 bases clipped from V and 3 bases from J, the junction kept 10 bases outside the gene matches. Germline CDR1 and CDR2: LNHDA and SQIVND (reference sequence). The CDR3 protein is CAITRTGTDTEAFF. The CDR3 DNA sequence: TGTGCCATAACCAGGACAGGGACGGACACTGAAGCTTTCTTT.

J is TRBJ2-3 and V is TRBV28, with TRBD1 as a possible D gene (6 bases). With 3 bases removed from V and 1 base from J, the gap between germline ends came to 14 bases. Looked up from germline, CDR1 is MDHEN and CDR2 is SYDVKM. The CDR3 extends over 16 amino acids. The CDR3 coding sequence is TGTGCCAGCAGTTTCAGAAAGGGGGTGGGCACAGATACGCAGTATTTT. The encoded protein is CASSFRKGVGTDTQYF.

This clone was found a few times. This sequence joins TRBV4-3 and TRBJ1-5; D is undetermined. CDR3 length equals 15 residues. V gave up 3 bases and J gave up 7 bases, with 16 bases separating them. The V gene's germline CDR1 is LGHNA and CDR2 YSLEER. The CDR3 region is CASSQRLVDGQPQHF. The DNA of the CDR3 is TGCGCCAGCAGCCAGAGGCTGGTGGATGGACAGCCCCAGCATTTT.

The chain has TRBV2 and TRBJ1-6; 10 positions match TRBD1. Germline V lookup: CDR1 SNHLY, CDR2 FYNNEI. V was pared by 4 bases and J by 7 bases, with 4 bases of the junction left unmatched. This CDR3 has 15 amino acids. In nucleotides, the CDR3 is TGTGCCAGCAGTGTATTGGGACAGGGGAATTCACCCCTCCACTTT. Its protein product is CASSVLGQGNSPLHF.

The gene calls are TRBV24-1 and TRBJ2-3; weak D call: TRBD1 (6 bases). The V gene's germline CDR1 is KGHDR and CDR2 SFDVKD. Trimming removed 5 bases at V and 3 bases at J, with 17 bases between. This CDR3 has 16 residues. CDR3 nucleotide sequence: TGTGCCACCAGTGCCCCCGGGACACCTACTACAGATACGCAGTATTTT. Its protein product is CATSAPGTPTTDTQYF.

This chain uses TRBV7-8 with TRBJ2-7; 8 positions agree with TRBD1. The germline V gene has CDR1 SGHVS and CDR2 FQNEAQ. The trim removed 5 bases at V and 6 bases at J, leaving 9 bases unmatched. The CDR3 covers 14 residues. In nucleotides, the CDR3 is TGTGCCAGCAGCCCGGGACAGGCCCCAATCGAGCAGTACTTC. Translation: CASSPGQAPIEQYF. The whole variable domain, remainder taken from reference TRBV7-8 and TRBJ2-7, is GAGVSQSPRYKVAKRGQDVALRCDPISGHVSLFWYQQALGQGPEFLTYFQNEAQLDKSGLPSDRFFAERPEGSVSTLKIQRTQQEDSAVYLCASSPGQAPIEQYFGPGTRLTVT.